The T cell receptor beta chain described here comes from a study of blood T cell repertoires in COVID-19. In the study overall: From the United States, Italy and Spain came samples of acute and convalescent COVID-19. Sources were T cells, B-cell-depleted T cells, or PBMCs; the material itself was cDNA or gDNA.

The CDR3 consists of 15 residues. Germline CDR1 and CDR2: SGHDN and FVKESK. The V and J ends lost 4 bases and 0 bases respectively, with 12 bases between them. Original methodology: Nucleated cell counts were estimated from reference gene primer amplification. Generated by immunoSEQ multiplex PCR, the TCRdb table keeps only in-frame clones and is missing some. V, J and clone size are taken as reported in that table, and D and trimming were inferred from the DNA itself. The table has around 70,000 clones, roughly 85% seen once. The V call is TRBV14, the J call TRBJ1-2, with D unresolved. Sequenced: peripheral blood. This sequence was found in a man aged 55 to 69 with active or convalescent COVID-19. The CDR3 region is CASSPIWETNYGYTF. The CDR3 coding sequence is TGTGCCAGCAGCCCTATCTGGGAGACTAACTATGGCTACACCTTC.